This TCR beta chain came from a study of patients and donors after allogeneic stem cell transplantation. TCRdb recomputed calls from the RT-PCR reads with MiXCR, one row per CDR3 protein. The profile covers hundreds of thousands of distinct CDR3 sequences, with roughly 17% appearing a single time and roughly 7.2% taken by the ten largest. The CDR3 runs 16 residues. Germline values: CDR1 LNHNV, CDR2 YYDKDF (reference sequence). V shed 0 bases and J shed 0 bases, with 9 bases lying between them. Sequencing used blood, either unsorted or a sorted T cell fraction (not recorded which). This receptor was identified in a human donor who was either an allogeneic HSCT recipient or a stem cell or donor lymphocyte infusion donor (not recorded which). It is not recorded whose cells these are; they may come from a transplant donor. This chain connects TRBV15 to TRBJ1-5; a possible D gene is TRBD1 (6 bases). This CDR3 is CATSRERGYSNQPQHF. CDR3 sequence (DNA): TGTGCCACCAGCAGAGAGAGGGGGTATAGCAATCAGCCCCAGCATTTT.